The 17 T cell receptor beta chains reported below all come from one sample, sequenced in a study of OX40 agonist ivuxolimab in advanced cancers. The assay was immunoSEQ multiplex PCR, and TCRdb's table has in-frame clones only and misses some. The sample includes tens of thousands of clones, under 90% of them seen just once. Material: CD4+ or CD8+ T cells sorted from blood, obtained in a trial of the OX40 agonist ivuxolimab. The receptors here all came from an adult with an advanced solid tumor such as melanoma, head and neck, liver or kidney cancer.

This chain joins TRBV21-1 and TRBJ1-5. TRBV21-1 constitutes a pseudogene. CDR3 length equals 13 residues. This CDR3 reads CASSKIRYQPQHF. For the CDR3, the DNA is TGTGCCAGCAGCAAGATTAGATATCAGCCCCAGCATTTT.

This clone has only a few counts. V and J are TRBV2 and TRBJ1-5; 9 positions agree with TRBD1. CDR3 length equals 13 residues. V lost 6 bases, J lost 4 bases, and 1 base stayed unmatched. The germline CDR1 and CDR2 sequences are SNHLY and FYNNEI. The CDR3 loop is CASRDRGNQPQHF. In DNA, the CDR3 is TGTGCCAGCAGGGACAGGGGTAATCAGCCCCAGCATTTT.

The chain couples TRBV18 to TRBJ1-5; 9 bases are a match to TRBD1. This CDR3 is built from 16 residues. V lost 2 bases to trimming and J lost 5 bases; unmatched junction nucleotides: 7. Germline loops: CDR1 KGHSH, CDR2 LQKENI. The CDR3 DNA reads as TGTGCCAGCTCACCAAGGGGACAGGGTCAGGATCAGCCCCAGCATTTT. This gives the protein CASSPRGQGQDQPQHF. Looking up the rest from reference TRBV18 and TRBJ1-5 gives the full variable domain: NAGVMQNPRHLVRRRGQEARLRCSPMKGHSHVYWYRQLPEEGLKFMVYLQKENIIDESGMPKERFSAEFPKEGPSILRIQQVVRGDSAAYFCASSPRGQGQDQPQHFGDGTRLSIL.

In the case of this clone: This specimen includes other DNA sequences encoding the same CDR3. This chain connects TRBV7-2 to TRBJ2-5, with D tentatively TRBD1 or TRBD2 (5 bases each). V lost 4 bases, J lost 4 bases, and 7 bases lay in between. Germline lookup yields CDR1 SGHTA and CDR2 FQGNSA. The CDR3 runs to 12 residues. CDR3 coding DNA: TGTGCCAGCAGCTGGGGACCAGAGACCCAGTACTTC. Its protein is CASSWGPETQYF.

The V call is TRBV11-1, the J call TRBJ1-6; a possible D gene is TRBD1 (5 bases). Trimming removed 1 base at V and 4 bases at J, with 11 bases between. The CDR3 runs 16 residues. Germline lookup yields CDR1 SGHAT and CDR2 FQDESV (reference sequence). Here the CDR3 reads CASSLEPGKYNSPLHF. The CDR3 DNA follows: TGTGCCAGCAGCTTAGAGCCAGGGAAATATAATTCACCCCTCCACTTT.

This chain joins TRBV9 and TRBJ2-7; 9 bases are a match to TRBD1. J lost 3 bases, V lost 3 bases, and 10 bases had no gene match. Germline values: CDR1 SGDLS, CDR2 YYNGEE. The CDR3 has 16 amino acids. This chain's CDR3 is CASSEQGTGRFYEQYF. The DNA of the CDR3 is TGTGCCAGCAGCGAGCAAGGGACAGGGAGGTTCTACGAGCAGTACTTC.

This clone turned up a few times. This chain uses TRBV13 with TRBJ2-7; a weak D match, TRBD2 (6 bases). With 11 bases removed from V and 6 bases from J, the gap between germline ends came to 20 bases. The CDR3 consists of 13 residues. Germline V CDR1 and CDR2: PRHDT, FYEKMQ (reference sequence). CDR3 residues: CASALRGIPEQYF. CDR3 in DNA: TGTGCCTCCGCTCTGCGGGGTATACCCGAGCAGTACTTC.

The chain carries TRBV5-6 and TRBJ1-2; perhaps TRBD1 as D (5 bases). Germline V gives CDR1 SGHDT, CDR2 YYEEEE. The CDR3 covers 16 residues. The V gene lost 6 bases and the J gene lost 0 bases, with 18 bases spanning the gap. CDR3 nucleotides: TGTGCCAGCACCGTCGAACCATCGACAGCTAACTATGGCTACACCTTC. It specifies CASTVEPSTANYGYTF.

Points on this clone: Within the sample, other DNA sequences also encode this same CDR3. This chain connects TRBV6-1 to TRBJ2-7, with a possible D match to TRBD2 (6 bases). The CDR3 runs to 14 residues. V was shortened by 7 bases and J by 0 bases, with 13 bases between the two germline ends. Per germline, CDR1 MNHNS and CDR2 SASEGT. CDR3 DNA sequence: TGTGCCAGCACACTGGGGGGTAGCTCCTACGAGCAGTACTTC. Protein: CASTLGGSSYEQYF.

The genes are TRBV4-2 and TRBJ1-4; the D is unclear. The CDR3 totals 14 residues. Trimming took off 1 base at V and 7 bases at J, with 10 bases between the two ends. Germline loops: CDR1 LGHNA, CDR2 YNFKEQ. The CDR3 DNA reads TGTGCCAGCAGCCAAGCTGTTTATACTGAAAAACTGTTTTTT. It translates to CASSQAVYTEKLFF.

CDR3 protein: CASRRGYSSYEQYF. The CDR3 DNA follows: TGTGCCAGCAGAAGGGGTTACAGCTCCTACGAGCAGTACTTC. V and J are TRBV11-2 and TRBJ2-7, with a possible D match to TRBD1 (5 bases). The V gene lost 6 bases and the J gene lost 0 bases, with 12 bases spanning the gap. CDR3 length: 14 amino acids. Germline CDR1 is SGHAT and CDR2 is FQNNGV.

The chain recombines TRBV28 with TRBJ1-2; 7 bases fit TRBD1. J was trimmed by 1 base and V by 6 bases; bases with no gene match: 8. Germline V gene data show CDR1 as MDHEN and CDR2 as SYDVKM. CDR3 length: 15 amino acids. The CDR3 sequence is CASRTGQTYNYGYTF. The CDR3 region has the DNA TGTGCCAGCAGAACGGGACAGACCTATAACTATGGCTACACCTTC.

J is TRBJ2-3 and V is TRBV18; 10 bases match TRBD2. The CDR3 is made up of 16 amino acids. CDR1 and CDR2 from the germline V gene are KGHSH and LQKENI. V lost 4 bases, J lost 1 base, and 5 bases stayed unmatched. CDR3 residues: CASSRSSGGRTDTQYF. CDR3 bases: TGTGCCAGCTCACGGTCTAGCGGGGGTCGCACAGATACGCAGTATTTT.

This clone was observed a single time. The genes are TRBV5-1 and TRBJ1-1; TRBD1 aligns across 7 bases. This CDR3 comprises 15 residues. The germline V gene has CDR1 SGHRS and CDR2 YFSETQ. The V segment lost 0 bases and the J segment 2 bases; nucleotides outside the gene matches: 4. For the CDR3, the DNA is TGCGCCAGCAGCTTGGCGGACAGGAAAAACACTGAAGCTTTCTTT. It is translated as CASSLADRKNTEAFF.

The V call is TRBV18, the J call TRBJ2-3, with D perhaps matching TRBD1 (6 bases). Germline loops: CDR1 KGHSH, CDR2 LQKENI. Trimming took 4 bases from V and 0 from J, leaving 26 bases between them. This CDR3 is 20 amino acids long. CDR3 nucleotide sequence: TGTGCCAGCTCACGATCGACCGGGACACCGACCCGGATCAGCACAGATACGCAGTATTTT. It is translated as CASSRSTGTPTRISTDTQYF.

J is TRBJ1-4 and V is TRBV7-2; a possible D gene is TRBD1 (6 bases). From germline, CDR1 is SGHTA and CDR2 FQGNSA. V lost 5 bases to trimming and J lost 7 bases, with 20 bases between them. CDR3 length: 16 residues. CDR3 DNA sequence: TGTGCCAGCAGCCCCGGCGGAAGGGGGATTGGTGAAAAACTGTTTTTT. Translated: CASSPGGRGIGEKLFF.

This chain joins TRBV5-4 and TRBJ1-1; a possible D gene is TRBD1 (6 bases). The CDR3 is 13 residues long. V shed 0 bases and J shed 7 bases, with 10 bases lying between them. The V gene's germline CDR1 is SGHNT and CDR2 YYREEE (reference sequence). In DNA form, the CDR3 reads TGTGCCAGCAGCTTGGCGGGGGGCGATGAAGCTTTCTTT. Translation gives CASSLAGGDEAFF.